Below, 24 T cell receptor beta chains from the same sample are listed, as sequenced in a study of shared clonotypes between healthy human individuals (dated by TCRdb to the early 2020s). CD8 naive samples were obtained by positive selection for CCR7 among CD45RO-negative cells, yielding a CD45RA+CCR7+ population from which TemRA cells were excluded. Library prep was done by the immunoSEQ multiplex PCR assay. TCRdb limited this immuneACCESS table to in-frame rearrangements with V and J called. A share of clones is missing; checked studies link under half to unresolved V genes, and the rest is unexplained. The sample table records more than 550,000 clones; about 92% of these occur just once. The ten largest clones take up approximately 24% of the sample. The sequenced sample consisted of naive CD8+ T cells sorted from blood. The intended sense of this specimen's cell subset or site label: CD45RA+CCR7+. These receptors were obtained from a man aged 25 to 40 in good health.

In DNA, the CDR3 is TGTGCCAGCAGCCAGGCGGACTACAGCATGCGATACGAGCAGTACTTC. Its translation: CASSQADYSMRYEQYF. The chain recombines TRBV14 with TRBJ2-7; possible D gene TRBD2, 6 bases. The CDR3 contains 16 residues. Between the trimmed V and J ends, which lost 3 bases and 4 bases, there was a span of 19 bases. The germline CDR1 and CDR2 sequences are SGHDN and FVKESK.

The V and J genes are TRBV19 and TRBJ1-1; perhaps TRBD1 as D (6 bases). The CDR3 covers 13 residues. V gave up 8 bases and J gave up 3 bases, with 13 bases separating them. Germline CDR1 and CDR2: LNHDA and SQIVND (reference sequence). The CDR3 sequence is CASDQGLDTEAFF. Written as DNA, the CDR3 is TGTGCCAGTGACCAGGGGCTCGACACTGAAGCTTTCTTT.

This chain joins TRBV29-1 and TRBJ2-3; 7 nucleotides match TRBD2. The V gene's germline CDR1 is SQVTM and CDR2 ANQGSEA. This CDR3 contains 15 residues. V dropped 7 bases and J dropped 0; count of bases not matched to a gene: 10. The CDR3 loop is CSALGGGRSTDTQYF. The CDR3 DNA follows: TGCAGCGCCTTGGGGGGGGGTCGTAGCACAGATACGCAGTATTTT.

The V call is TRBV7-9, the J call TRBJ2-1, with 7 bases matching TRBD2. The CDR3 has 12 residues. Germline values: CDR1 SEHNR, CDR2 FQNEAQ (reference sequence). V shed 8 bases, J shed 8 bases, and the junction held 6 bases outside the gene matches. The CDR3 region has the DNA TGTGCCAGCGGGTGGGAGGGCTATGAGCAGTTCTTC. It translates to CASGWEGYEQFF.

The chain joins TRBV5-1 to TRBJ2-7; D is possibly TRBD1 (5 bases). The CDR3 contains 13 residues. V dropped 5 bases and J dropped 2 bases, with 11 bases sitting between them. The germline CDR1 and CDR2 sequences are SGHRS and YFSETQ. The CDR3 spells CASSLDSTYEQYF. CDR3 DNA sequence: TGCGCCAGCAGTCTTGACAGTACCTACGAGCAGTACTTC.

This sequence joins TRBV27 and TRBJ2-7; 11 bases map to TRBD2. V gave up 5 bases and J gave up 1 base; unmatched junction bases: 10. The germline gives CDR1 MNHEY, CDR2 SMNVEV (reference sequence). The CDR3 loop spans 17 amino acids. The CDR3 protein is CASSPEVLAGGSYEQYF. CDR3 bases: TGTGCCAGCAGTCCAGAAGTCTTAGCGGGAGGGTCCTACGAGCAGTACTTC.

The gene calls are TRBV7-9 and TRBJ2-1, with 7 nucleotides matching TRBD1. The V gene's germline CDR1 is SEHNR and CDR2 FQNEAQ (reference sequence). V lost 1 base to trimming and J lost 5 bases; unmatched junction nucleotides: 5. There are 15 residues in the CDR3. The CDR3 here is CASSLVTGDNNEQFF. DNA for the CDR3: TGTGCCAGCAGCTTAGTTACAGGGGATAACAATGAGCAGTTCTTC.

CDR3: CASSFVVYEQYF. The CDR3 bases are TGTGCCAGCAGCTTCGTCGTCTACGAGCAGTACTTC. The chain uses TRBV7-9 and TRBJ2-7; no definite D call. Trimming removed 3 bases at V and 3 bases at J, with 6 bases between. The V gene's germline CDR1 is SEHNR and CDR2 FQNEAQ (reference sequence). The CDR3 length is 12 residues. Drawing the rest from reference TRBV7-9 and TRBJ2-7, the complete variable domain is DTGVSQNPRHKITKRGQNVTFRCDPISEHNRLYWYRQTLGQGPEFLTYFQNEAQLEKSRLLSDRFSAERPKGSFSTLEIQRTEQGDSAMYLCASSFVVYEQYFGPGTRLTVT.

V usage is TRBV2 and J usage is TRBJ2-1; possibly TRBD2 for D (5 bases). The CDR3 contains 12 residues. Trimming removed 8 bases at V and 10 bases at J, with 15 bases between. CDR1 SNHLY and CDR2 FYNNEI come from the germline V gene. DNA for the CDR3: TGTGCCAGCGTGGCTAGCCTGAAGGAGCAGTTCTTC. It is translated as CASVASLKEQFF.

The sample holds one count of this clone. This chain joins TRBV9 and TRBJ2-7, with 9 bases that match TRBD1. The CDR3 spans 14 residues. Germline V CDR1 and CDR2: SGDLS, YYNGEE. The ends lost 3 bases at V and 5 bases at J; junction bases unmatched: 6. CDR3 region: CASSEGQGGDEQYF. DNA for the CDR3: TGTGCCAGCAGCGAGGGACAGGGTGGGGACGAGCAGTACTTC.

The CDR3 sequence is CASSPGQPLGKLFF. For the CDR3, the DNA is TGCGCCAGCAGCCCGGGACAGCCCCTTGGAAAACTGTTTTTT. The chain has TRBV4-1 and TRBJ1-4; 7 positions agree with TRBD1. This CDR3 has 14 amino acids. Trimming cost V 4 bases and J 10 bases; bases outside gene matches: 9. The germline gives CDR1 MGHRA, CDR2 YSYEKL.

This clone was counted once. The chain is built from TRBV10-3 and TRBJ2-7, with no clear D. The CDR3 is 14 residues long. The germline V gene encodes CDR1 ENHRY and CDR2 SYGVKD. V was trimmed by 8 bases and J by 0 bases, leaving 14 bases between them. CDR3 sequence reads: CAIGGRPLSYEQYF. DNA of the CDR3: TGTGCCATCGGTGGGCGACCTCTCTCCTACGAGCAGTACTTC.

The J gene is TRBJ1-1, the V gene TRBV2, with D uncertain. CDR1 SNHLY and CDR2 FYNNEI come from the germline V gene. The CDR3 extends over 13 amino acids. The V end was cut by 8 bases, the J end by 1 base, with 11 bases between. The CDR3 sequence: CASWLSTNTEAFF. CDR3 DNA sequence: TGTGCCAGCTGGTTAAGTACGAACACTGAAGCTTTCTTT.

J is TRBJ2-7 and V is TRBV19, with 11 bases matching TRBD2. CDR1 and CDR2 from the germline V gene are LNHDA and SQIVND (reference sequence). The CDR3 spans 16 residues. The junction had 7 bases not matched to a gene; V was cut back by 4 bases and J by 2 bases. The CDR3 region has the DNA TGTGCCAGTAGTACCCCCGAGACTAGCGGGACCTACGAGCAGTACTTC. This codes for CASSTPETSGTYEQYF.

V gene TRBV7-6 combines with J gene TRBJ2-7; no clear D gene. V gave up 1 base and J gave up 2 bases, with 9 bases separating them. The CDR3 is 14 amino acids. The germline CDR1 and CDR2 sequences are SGHVS and FNYEAQ. This CDR3 reads CASSLDPGPYEQYF. CDR3 bases: TGTGCCAGCAGCTTAGATCCAGGTCCCTACGAGCAGTACTTC. Based on the CDR3 plus reference TRBV7-6 and TRBJ2-7, the full variable domain is GAGVSQSPRYKVTKRGQDVALRCDPISGHVSLYWYRQALGQGPEFLTYFNYEAQQDKSGLPNDRFSAERPEGSISTLTIQRTEQRDSAMYRCASSLDPGPYEQYFGPGTRLTVT.

V gene TRBV5-4 combines with J gene TRBJ2-5, with D unresolved. The V end lost 5 bases, the J end lost 5 bases, and 13 bases lay between the germline ends. The CDR3 length is 13 residues. The germline gives CDR1 SGHNT, CDR2 YYREEE (reference sequence). The CDR3 DNA is TGTGCCAGCAGTTGGGCCGGTAAGGAGACCCAGTACTTC. Protein: CASSWAGKETQYF.

This clone was found a few times. The chain links TRBV7-3 to TRBJ1-5; the D is unclear. Germline V lookup: CDR1 SGHTA, CDR2 FQGTGA. CDR3 size: 13 residues. V was shortened by 1 base and J by 3 bases, with 4 bases between the two germline ends. The CDR3 protein is CASSLNVNQPQHF. DNA of the CDR3: TGTGCCAGCAGCTTAAATGTCAATCAGCCCCAGCATTTT. The full variable domain, its missing parts supplied by reference TRBV7-3 and TRBJ1-5, is GAGVSQTPSNKVTEKGKYVELRCDPISGHTALYWYRQSLGQGPEFLIYFQGTGAADDSGLPNDRFFAVRPEGSVSTLKIQRTERGDSAVYLCASSLNVNQPQHFGDGTRLSIL.

The CDR3 DNA is TGTGCCAGCAGCTTATGGCGGGAGGAAAATAATGAGCAGTTCTTC. Amino acid sequence: CASSLWREENNEQFF. The chain carries TRBV7-8 and TRBJ2-1; 8 positions agree with TRBD2. V lost 2 bases, J lost 7 bases, and 7 bases stayed unmatched. Germline-derived CDR1 and CDR2 are SGHVS and FQNEAQ. The length of the CDR3 is 15 residues.

The chain joins TRBV6-4 to TRBJ2-5; TRBD1 agrees at 8 bases. This CDR3 contains 13 residues. Germline values: CDR1 MRHNA, CDR2 SNTAGT. The V gene end was trimmed by 2 bases and the J gene end by 4 bases; junction bases not matched to a gene: 0. The CDR3 loop is CASSDDRGETQYF. The CDR3 nucleotides read TGTGCCAGCAGTGACGACAGGGGAGAGACCCAGTACTTC.

The chain links TRBV4-1 to TRBJ2-7; a possible D gene is TRBD1 (6 bases). CDR1 is MGHRA and CDR2 is YSYEKL in the germline V gene. CDR3 size: 14 residues. Deletions cut 0 bases from V and 4 bases from J, with 10 bases between. The CDR3 region has the DNA TGCGCCAGCAGCCAAGAGGGGGCTCGGTACGAGCAGTACTTC. Protein sequence: CASSQEGARYEQYF.

The rearrangement uses TRBV5-1 and TRBJ2-4, with TRBD2 matching 9 bases. Germline CDR1 and CDR2: SGHRS and YFSETQ. This CDR3 has 15 residues. Trimming at V came to 0 bases and at J to 4 bases, leaving 2 bases not matched to a gene. The chain's CDR3 is CASSLVAGAKNIQYF. DNA for the CDR3: TGCGCCAGCAGCTTGGTAGCGGGGGCGAAAAACATTCAGTACTTC.

Of note for this clone: This specimen includes other DNA sequences encoding the same CDR3. The gene calls are TRBV27 and TRBJ2-1, with 7 nucleotides matching TRBD1. The V gene's germline CDR1 is MNHEY and CDR2 SMNVEV (reference sequence). The CDR3 runs to 15 residues. Trimming removed 5 bases from V and 2 bases from J; junction bases left unmatched: 6. Written as DNA, the CDR3 is TGTGCCAGCAGTCTGGGCACAGGGGCCTACAATGAGCAGTTCTTC. Protein sequence: CASSLGTGAYNEQFF.

The chain employs TRBV7-9 and TRBJ1-5; 9 bases are shared with TRBD1. Germline V gene data show CDR1 as SEHNR and CDR2 as FQNEAQ (reference sequence). Trimming took 5 bases from V and 5 from J; bases not matched to a gene: 10. This CDR3 has 16 residues. The chain's CDR3 is CASSPLRTGAYQPQHF. DNA for the CDR3: TGTGCCAGCAGCCCACTACGGACAGGGGCTTATCAGCCCCAGCATTTT.

This clone was detected once. The V gene is TRBV7-9, the J gene TRBJ2-1; TRBD1 matches 8 bases. Germline CDR1 and CDR2: SEHNR and FQNEAQ (reference sequence). The V gene end was trimmed by 8 bases and the J gene end by 0 bases; junction bases not matched to a gene: 18. This CDR3 has 19 residues. The CDR3 nucleotides are TGTGCCAGCGGAGACGCCTTGACTAGACAGGGGAGCTCCTACAATGAGCAGTTCTTC. Protein product: CASGDALTRQGSSYNEQFF.